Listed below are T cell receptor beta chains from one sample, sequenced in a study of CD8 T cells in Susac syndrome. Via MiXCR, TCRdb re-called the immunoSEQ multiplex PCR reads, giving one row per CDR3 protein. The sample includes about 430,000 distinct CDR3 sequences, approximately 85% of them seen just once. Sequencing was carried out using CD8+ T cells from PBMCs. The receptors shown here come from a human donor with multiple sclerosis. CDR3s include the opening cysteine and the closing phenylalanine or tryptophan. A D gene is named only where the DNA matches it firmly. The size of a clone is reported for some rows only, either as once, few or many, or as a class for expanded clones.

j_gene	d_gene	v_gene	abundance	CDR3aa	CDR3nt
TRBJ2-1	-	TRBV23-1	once	CASSHPPEPDRNNEQFF	TGCGCCAGCAGTCACCCCCCCGAGCCGGATCGTAACAATGAGCAGTTCTTC
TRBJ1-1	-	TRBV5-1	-	CASSLNGEYTEAFF	TGCGCCAGCAGCTTGAACGGGGAATACACTGAAGCTTTCTTT
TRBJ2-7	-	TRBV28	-	CASSLYQNRPYEQYF	TGTGCCAGCAGTTTGTACCAGAACCGACCCTACGAGCAGTACTTC
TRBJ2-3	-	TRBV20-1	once	CSARGSDTQYF	TGCAGTGCCCGAGGGTCGGATACGCAGTATTTT
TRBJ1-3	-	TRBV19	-	CASSIVSSSGNTIYF	TGTGCCAGTAGTATTGTGAGCAGCTCTGGAAACACCATATATTTT
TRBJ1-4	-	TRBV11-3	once	CASTSEQCETTNEKLFF	TGTGCCAGCACCTCGGAACAATGTGAAACAACTAATGAAAAACTGTTTTTT
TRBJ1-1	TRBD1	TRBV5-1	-	CASSLNRGSTEAFF	TGCGCCAGCAGCTTGAACAGGGGATCAACTGAAGCTTTCTTT
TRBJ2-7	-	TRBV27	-	CASSLRLHSYEQYF	TGTGCCAGCAGTTTAAGGCTACATTCCTACGAGCAGTACTTC
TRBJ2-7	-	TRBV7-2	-	CASSLAGMSSYEQYF	TGTGCCAGCAGCTTAGCGGGGATGAGCTCCTACGAGCAGTACTTC
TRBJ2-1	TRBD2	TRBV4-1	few	CASSQGAGEYNEQFF	TGCGCCAGCAGCCAAGGAGCGGGAGAGTACAATGAGCAGTTCTTC
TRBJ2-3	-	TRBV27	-	CASSFDAGPDTQYF	TGTGCCAGCAGTTTTGACGCCGGCCCAGATACGCAGTATTTT
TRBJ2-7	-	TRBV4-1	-	CASSRDTNPSGEQYF	TGCGCCAGCAGCCGGGACACTAACCCTTCAGGCGAGCAGTACTTC
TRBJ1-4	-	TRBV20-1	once	CSATLESLFATNEKLFF	TGCAGTGCTACCCTCGAGAGTCTTTTTGCAACTAATGAAAAACTGTTTTTT
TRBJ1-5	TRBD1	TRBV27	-	CASSPSSEGAVGNQPQHF	TGTGCCAGCAGTCCATCCTCTGAGGGGGCTGTAGGCAATCAGCCCCAGCATTTT
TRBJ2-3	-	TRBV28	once	CASIWERGGPDTQYF	TGTGCCAGCATCTGGGAGCGTGGGGGGCCCGATACGCAGTATTTT
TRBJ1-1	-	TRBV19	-	CASRRDVPNTEAFF	TGTGCCAGTAGACGCGACGTCCCGAACACTGAAGCTTTCTTT
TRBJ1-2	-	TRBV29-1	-	CSAVTPQVHGYTF	TGCAGCGCCGTTACACCTCAAGTCCACGGCTACACCTTC
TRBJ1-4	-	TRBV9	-	CASSLGHPVDGEKLFF	TGTGCCAGCAGTCTAGGGCACCCCGTCGATGGTGAAAAACTGTTTTTT
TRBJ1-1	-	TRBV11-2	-	CASSPGSHSNTEAFF	TGTGCCAGCAGCCCAGGGAGCCATTCGAACACTGAAGCTTTCTTT
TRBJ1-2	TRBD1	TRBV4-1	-	CASSQVGGPNYGYTF	TGCGCCAGCAGCCAAGTAGGGGGCCCGAACTATGGCTACACCTTC
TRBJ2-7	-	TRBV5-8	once	CASSLRELAIAEQYF	TGTGCCAGCAGCTTGAGGGAACTCGCCATTGCCGAGCAGTACTTC
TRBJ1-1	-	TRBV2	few	CASGENTEAFF	TGTGCCAGCGGCGAGAACACTGAAGCTTTCTTT
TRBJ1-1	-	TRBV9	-	CASSVGAGDLNTEAFF	TGTGCCAGCAGCGTAGGGGCAGGGGACTTGAACACTGAAGCTTTCTTT
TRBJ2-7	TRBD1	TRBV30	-	CASQGASASYEQYF	TGTGCCTCGCAGGGGGCCTCCGCGTCCTACGAGCAGTACTTC
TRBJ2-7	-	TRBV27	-	CASSKTGEGAYEQYF	TGTGCCAGCAGTAAGACAGGGGAGGGAGCCTACGAGCAGTACTTC
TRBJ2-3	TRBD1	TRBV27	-	CASSPGQGASRDTQYF	TGTGCCAGCAGCCCAGGACAGGGGGCGTCGAGAGATACGCAGTATTTT
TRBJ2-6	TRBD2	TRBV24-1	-	CATSPGGSGANVLTF	TGTGCCACCAGTCCGGGGGGCTCTGGGGCCAACGTCCTGACTTTC
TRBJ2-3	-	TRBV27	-	CASSRLDQPDTQYF	TGTGCCAGCAGTCGACTAGATCAGCCAGATACGCAGTATTTT
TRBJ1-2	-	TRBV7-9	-	CASSSGGRGYTF	TGTGCCAGCAGCTCCGGGGGGAGAGGCTACACCTTC
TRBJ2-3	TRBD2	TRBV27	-	CASSLGLAGFTDTQYF	TGTGCCAGCAGTCTAGGACTAGCGGGGTTCACAGATACGCAGTATTTT
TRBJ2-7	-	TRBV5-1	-	CASSLEDGESYEQYF	TGCGCCAGCAGCTTGGAGGATGGGGAGTCCTACGAGCAGTACTTC
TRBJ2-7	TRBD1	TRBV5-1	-	CASRFGTGEYEQYF	TGCGCCAGCAGGTTCGGGACAGGGGAGTACGAGCAGTACTTC
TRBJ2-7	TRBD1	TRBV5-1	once	CASSLSPGQALLEQYF	TGCGCCAGCAGCTTGTCTCCGGGACAGGCCCTCCTCGAGCAGTACTTC
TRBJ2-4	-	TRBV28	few	CASSTLDQPLAKNIQYF	TGTGCCAGCAGCACCCTCGACCAGCCTCTAGCCAAAAACATTCAGTACTTC
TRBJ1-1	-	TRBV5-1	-	CASRGGWENTEALF	TGCGCCAGCAGAGGGGGATGGGAGAACACTGAAGCTCTCTTT
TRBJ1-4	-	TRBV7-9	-	CASSPTHTWGATNEKLFF	TGTGCCAGCAGCCCCACCCACACCTGGGGTGCAACTAATGAAAAACTGTTTTTT
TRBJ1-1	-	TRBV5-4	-	CASSFGRGTQAFF	TGTGCCAGCAGCTTTGGAAGAGGGACGCAAGCTTTCTTT
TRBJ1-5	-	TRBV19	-	CASSDSAATDYRPQHF	TGTGCCAGTAGTGATAGTGCGGCGACGGACTACCGGCCCCAGCATTTT
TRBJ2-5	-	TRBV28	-	CASSLSFQYQETQYF	TGTGCCAGCAGTTTAAGTTTCCAGTACCAAGAGACCCAGTACTTC
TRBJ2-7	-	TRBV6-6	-	CASSYVWVIGEQYF	TGTGCCAGCAGTTACGTCTGGGTTATAGGCGAGCAGTACTTC
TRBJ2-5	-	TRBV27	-	CASTHGGQLGTQYF	TGTGCCAGCACCCATGGGGGACAACTGGGGACCCAGTACTTC